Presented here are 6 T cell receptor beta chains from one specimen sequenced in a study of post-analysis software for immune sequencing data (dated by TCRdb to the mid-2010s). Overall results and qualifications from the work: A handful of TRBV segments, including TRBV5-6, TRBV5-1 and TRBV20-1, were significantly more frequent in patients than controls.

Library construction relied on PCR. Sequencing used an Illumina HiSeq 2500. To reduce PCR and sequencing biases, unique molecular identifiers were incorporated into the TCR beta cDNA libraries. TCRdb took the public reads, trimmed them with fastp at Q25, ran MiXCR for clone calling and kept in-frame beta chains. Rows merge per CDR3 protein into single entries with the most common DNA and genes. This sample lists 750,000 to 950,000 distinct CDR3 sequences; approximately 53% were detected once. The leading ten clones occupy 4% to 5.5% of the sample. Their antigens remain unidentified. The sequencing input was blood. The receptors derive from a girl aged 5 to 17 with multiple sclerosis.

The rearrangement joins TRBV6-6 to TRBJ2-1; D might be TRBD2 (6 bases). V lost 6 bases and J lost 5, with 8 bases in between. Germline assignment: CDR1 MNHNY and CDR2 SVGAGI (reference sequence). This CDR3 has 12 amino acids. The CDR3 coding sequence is TGTGCCAGCAGGGAGGGGAACAATGAGCAGTTCTTC. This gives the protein CASREGNNEQFF.

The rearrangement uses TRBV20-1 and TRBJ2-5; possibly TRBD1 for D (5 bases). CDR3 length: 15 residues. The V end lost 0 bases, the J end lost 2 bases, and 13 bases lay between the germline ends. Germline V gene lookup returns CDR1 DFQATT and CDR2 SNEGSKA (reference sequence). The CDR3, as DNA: TGCAGTGCTAGAGATCCCCAGACAGCTCAAGAGACCCAGTACTTC. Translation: CSARDPQTAQETQYF.

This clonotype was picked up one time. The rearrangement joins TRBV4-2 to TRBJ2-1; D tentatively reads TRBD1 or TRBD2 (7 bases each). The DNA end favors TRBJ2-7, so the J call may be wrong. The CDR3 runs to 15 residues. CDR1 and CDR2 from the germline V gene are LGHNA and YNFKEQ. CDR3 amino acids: CASSQEATGRDEQYF. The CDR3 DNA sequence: TGTGCCAGCAGCCAAGAAGCGACAGGGAGGGACGAGCAGTACTTC.

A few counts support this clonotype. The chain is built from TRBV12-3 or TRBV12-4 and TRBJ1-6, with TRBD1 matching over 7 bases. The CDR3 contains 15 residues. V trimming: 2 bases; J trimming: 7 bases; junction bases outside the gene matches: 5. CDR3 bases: TGTGCCAGCAGTTTACCCAGGGGGATGAATTCACCCCTCCACTTT. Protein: CASSLPRGMNSPLHF.

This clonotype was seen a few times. The chain's CDR3 is CSAKTSGGRYEQYF. The CDR3, as DNA: TGCAGTGCCAAAACTAGCGGGGGACGCTACGAGCAGTACTTC. V gene TRBV20-1 combines with J gene TRBJ2-7; 11 bases align to TRBD2. The CDR3 spans 14 residues. Germline CDR1 is DFQATT and CDR2 is SNEGSKA (reference sequence). Trimming removed 6 bases from V and 3 bases from J; junction bases left unmatched: 7.

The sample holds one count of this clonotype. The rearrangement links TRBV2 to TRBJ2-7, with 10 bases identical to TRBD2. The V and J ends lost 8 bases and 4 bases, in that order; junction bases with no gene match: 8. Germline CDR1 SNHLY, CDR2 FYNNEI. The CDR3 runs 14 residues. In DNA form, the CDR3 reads TGTGCCAGCGGGGGGACTAGCGAAAGTTACGAGCAGTACTTC. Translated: CASGGTSESYEQYF.